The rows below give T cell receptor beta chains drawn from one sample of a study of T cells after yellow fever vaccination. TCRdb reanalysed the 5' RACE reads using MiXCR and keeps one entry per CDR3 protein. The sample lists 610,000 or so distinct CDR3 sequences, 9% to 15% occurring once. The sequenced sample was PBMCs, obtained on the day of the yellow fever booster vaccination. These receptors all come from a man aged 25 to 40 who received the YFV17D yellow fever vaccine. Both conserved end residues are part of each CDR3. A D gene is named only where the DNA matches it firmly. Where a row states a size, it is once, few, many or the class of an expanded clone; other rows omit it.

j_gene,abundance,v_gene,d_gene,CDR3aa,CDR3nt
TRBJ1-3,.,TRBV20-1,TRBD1,CSAREGTEAGNTIYF,TGCAGTGCTAGAGAAGGGACAGAAGCTGGAAACACCATATATTTT
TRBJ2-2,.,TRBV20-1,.,CSARDSGGPGGELFF,TGCAGTGCTAGAGATTCCGGAGGGCCAGGCGGGGAGCTGTTTTTT
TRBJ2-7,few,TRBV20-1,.,CSTDGSYEQYF,TGCAGTACGGACGGCTCCTACGAGCAGTACTTC
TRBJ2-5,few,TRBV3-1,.,CASGSDRTQYF,TGTGCCAGCGGATCGGATCGGACCCAGTACTTC
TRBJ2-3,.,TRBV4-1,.,CASSHAAATDTQYF,TGCGCCAGCAGCCATGCCGCCGCCACAGATACGCAGTATTTT
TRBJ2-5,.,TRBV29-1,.,CSVALWGAAETQYF,TGCAGCGTTGCTCTTTGGGGTGCTGCGGAGACCCAGTACTTC
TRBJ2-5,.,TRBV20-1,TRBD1,CSARVPGGGKETQYF,TGCAGTGCTAGAGTCCCAGGGGGTGGGAAAGAGACCCAGTACTTC
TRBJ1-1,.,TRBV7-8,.,CASSSPSNTEAFF,TGTGCCAGCAGCTCACCCTCTAACACTGAAGCTTTCTTT
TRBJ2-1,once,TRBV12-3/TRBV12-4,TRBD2,CDSSFPRLAGGPWFNNEQFF,TGTGACAGCAGTTTTCCCCGACTAGCGGGAGGGCCTTGGTTCAACAATGAGCAGTTCTTC
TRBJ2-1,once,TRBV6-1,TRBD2,CASWKPGLAGGGQFF,TGTGCCAGCTGGAAGCCGGGACTAGCGGGAGGGGGTCAGTTCTTC
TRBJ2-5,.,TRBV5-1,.,CASSLQLKETHYF,TGCGCCAGCAGTCTACAGCTAAAAGAGACCCATTACTTC
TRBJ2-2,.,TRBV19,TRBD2,CASSNPSGRLNTGELFF,TGTGCCAGTAGTAATCCTAGCGGGAGGTTGAACACCGGGGAGCTGTTTTTT
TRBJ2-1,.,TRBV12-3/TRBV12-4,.,CASSSASLNEQFF,TGTGCCAGCAGTTCGGCTAGCCTCAATGAGCAGTTCTTC
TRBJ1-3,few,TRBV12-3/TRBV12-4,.,CASSLVLGSGNTIYF,TGTGCCAGCAGTTTAGTTCTTGGCTCTGGAAACACCATATATTTT
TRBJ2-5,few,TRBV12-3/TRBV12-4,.,CASSPHAGSFGTQYF,TGTGCCAGCAGTCCTCACGCGGGGTCCTTCGGGACCCAGTACTTC
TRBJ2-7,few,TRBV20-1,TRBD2,CSFSGRATYEQYF,TGCAGCTTTAGCGGGAGGGCCACCTACGAGCAGTACTTC
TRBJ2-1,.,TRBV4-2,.,CASSQVKQTYNEQFF,TGTGCCAGCAGCCAAGTCAAACAGACCTACAATGAGCAGTTCTTC
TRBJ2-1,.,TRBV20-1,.,CSASWTSSIEQFF,TGCAGTGCTTCCTGGACTTCCTCGATTGAGCAGTTCTTC
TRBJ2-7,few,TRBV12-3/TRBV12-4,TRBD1,CASSLPQPGQGYEQYF,TGTGCCAGCAGTTTGCCGCAACCGGGACAGGGGTACGAGCAGTACTTC
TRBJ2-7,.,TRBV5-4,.,CASSLAGEPRQQYF,TGTGCCAGCAGCTTGGCGGGAGAACCACGACAGCAGTACTTC
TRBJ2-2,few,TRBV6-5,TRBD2,CASSYQLAGAGELFF,TGTGCCAGCAGTTACCAACTAGCGGGCGCCGGGGAGCTGTTTTTT
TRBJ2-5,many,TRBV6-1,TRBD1,CASRDRGKSETQYF,TGTGCCAGCAGAGACAGGGGAAAGAGTGAGACCCAGTACTTC
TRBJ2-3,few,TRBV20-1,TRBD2,CSARVPSGITDTQYF,TGCAGTGCTAGAGTCCCTAGCGGGATCACAGATACGCAGTATTTT
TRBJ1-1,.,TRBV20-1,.,CSARIGGMNTEAFF,TGCAGTGCTAGAATTGGGGGAATGAACACTGAAGCTTTCTTT
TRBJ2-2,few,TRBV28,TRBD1,CASSPPGQGAFGELFF,TGTGCCAGCAGTCCTCCGGGACAGGGGGCGTTCGGGGAGCTGTTTTTT
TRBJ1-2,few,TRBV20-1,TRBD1,CSATGVLGYTF,TGCAGTGCAACAGGGGTTTTGGGCTACACCTTC
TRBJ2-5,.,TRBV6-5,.,CASRLQGPETQYF,TGTGCCAGCAGATTACAAGGGCCAGAGACCCAGTACTTC
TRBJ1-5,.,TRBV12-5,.,CASGNPALRADSNQPQHF,TGTGCTAGTGGTAACCCGGCGCTCAGGGCGGATAGCAATCAGCCCCAGCATTTT
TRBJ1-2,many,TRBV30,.,CAWRGLGKDYGYTF,TGTGCCTGGAGGGGGCTGGGGAAAGACTATGGCTACACCTTC
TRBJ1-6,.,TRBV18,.,CASSPLGENSPLHF,TGTGCCAGCTCACCCCTCGGGGAGAATTCACCCCTCCACTTT
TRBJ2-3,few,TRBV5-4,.,CASSSDSYDTQYF,TGTGCCAGCAGCTCCGACAGTTATGATACGCAGTATTTT
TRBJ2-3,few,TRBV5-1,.,CASSSEDWTDTQYF,TGCGCCAGCAGCTCAGAGGACTGGACAGATACGCAGTATTTT
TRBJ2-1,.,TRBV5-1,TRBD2,CASSLLASGNTEQFF,TGCGCCAGCAGCTTGTTGGCTAGCGGGAACACTGAGCAGTTCTTC
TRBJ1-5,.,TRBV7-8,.,CASSRLGGSGLNQPQHF,TGTGCCAGCAGCCGCCTGGGGGGGTCCGGGCTCAATCAGCCCCAGCATTTT
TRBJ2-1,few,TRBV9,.,CASSVEGRSSYNEQFF,TGTGCCAGCAGCGTAGAGGGCAGGAGCTCCTACAATGAGCAGTTCTTC
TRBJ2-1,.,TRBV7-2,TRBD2,CASSGLGGGIGNEQFF,TGTGCCAGCAGCGGCCTCGGGGGAGGGATTGGTAATGAGCAGTTCTTC
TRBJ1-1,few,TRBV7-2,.,CASSLVGRSPEAFF,TGTGCCAGCAGCTTAGTGGGGCGGTCCCCTGAAGCTTTCTTT
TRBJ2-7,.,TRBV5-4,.,CASSLDGISYEQYF,TGTGCCAGCAGCCTCGACGGGATCTCCTACGAGCAGTACTTC
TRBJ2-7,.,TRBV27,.,CASSLMAGEQYF,TGTGCCAGCAGTTTAATGGCGGGCGAGCAGTACTTC